This T cell receptor (beta chain) appears in the sequencing data of a study of T cells after yellow fever vaccination. Overall study findings and caveats: Some clonotypes, a small share, were shared between CD4 and CD8 compartments.

Per the germline V gene, CDR1 is MNHEY and CDR2 is SVGAGI. With V trimmed by 2 bases and J by 4 bases, 5 bases remained unmatched. This CDR3 region has 16 residues. This clonotype was found a few times. What it binds is unknown. Synthesis of TCR cDNA relied on 5'RACE template switching, which attached a universal primer site and UMIs. MiXCR was run by TCRdb on the 5' RACE reads, yielding one entry per CDR3 protein. The sample lists a few hundred thousand distinct CDR3 sequences, approximately 16% occurring once. The chain links TRBV6-5 to TRBJ2-1; 10 bases line up with TRBD2. The clonotype comes from a man aged 18 to 29 who received the YFV17D yellow fever vaccine. Sequencing used PBMCs, obtained 5 to 6 days after the first yellow fever vaccination. The CDR3 reads CASSYPSGGWYNEQFF. CDR3 in DNA: TGTGCCAGCAGTTACCCTAGCGGGGGATGGTACAATGAGCAGTTCTTC.